This T cell receptor (beta chain) was captured in a study of spatial heterogeneity in lung cancer. Study background: The study observed each unique TCR and UMI combination more than ten times on average in raw reads. Study-wide results and caveats: At tumor resection, ubiquitous expanded TCRs were detected in blood more often than later.

Germline-derived CDR1 and CDR2 are MDHEN and SYDVKM. There are 16 residues in the CDR3. The ends were cut back, 4 bases at V and 4 bases at J, with 17 bases in the middle. In the case of this clonotype: Its cognate antigen is unknown.

Indicated time point: sample taken at primary tumor resection. Frozen PBMC, nontumor lung or tumor provided whole RNA, which was sequenced unsorted. The donor group consisted of under 90 patients who had untreated, early-stage non-small cell lung cancer. TCRdb reprocessed the 5' RACE reads via MiXCR and lists one record per CDR3 protein. The data hold about 50,000 distinct CDR3 sequences, with 6% to 9.5% observed a single time. The rearrangement links TRBV28 to TRBJ1-5; a possible D gene is TRBD1 (5 bases). The source of this sequence is a female donor with early-stage non-small cell lung cancer. Material: PBMCs, obtained at surgery. The CDR3 protein is CASSSVRVLKNQPQHF. CDR3 in DNA: TGTGCCAGCAGTTCCGTCAGGGTTCTCAAAAATCAGCCCCAGCATTTT. The variable domain in full, with the rest retrieved from reference TRBV28 and TRBJ1-5, is DVKVTQSSRYLVKRTGEKVFLECVQDMDHENMFWYRQDPGLGLRLIYFSYDVKMKEKGDIPEGYSVSREKKERFSLILESASTNQTSMYLCASSSVRVLKNQPQHFGDGTRLSIL.